Shown below are 23 T cell receptor beta chains from a single sample sequenced in a study of T cell responses to AZD1222 COVID-19 vaccine. The repertoire was sequenced with immunoSEQ multiplex PCR; TCRdb's copy has only in-frame clones and lacks some. The table shows 100,000 to 130,000 clones, with around 90% occurring only once. The source material was peripheral blood, sampled 28 days after the second AZD1222 dose. All receptors derive from an adult who received the AZD1222 COVID-19 vaccine.

This clone was counted between two and nine times. The sample carries other DNA sequences with the same CDR3. This chain uses TRBV5-1 with TRBJ1-1; a weak D match, TRBD1 (5 bases). The CDR3 loop spans 14 amino acids. The ends were cut back, 0 bases at V and 4 bases at J, with 10 bases in the middle. Germline lookup yields CDR1 SGHRS and CDR2 YFSETQ. The CDR3 is CASSLGQGGTEAFF. In DNA form, the CDR3 reads TGCGCCAGCAGCTTGGGGCAGGGAGGCACTGAAGCTTTCTTT.

This chain links TRBV30 with TRBJ1-1; maybe TRBD1 (5 bases). V was shortened by 2 bases and J by 6 bases, with 10 bases between the two germline ends. The CDR3 extends over 12 amino acids. Germline values: CDR1 GTSNPN, CDR2 SVGIG (reference sequence). The CDR3 DNA sequence: TGTGCCTGGAGTTCGGGGGTGGCTGAAGCTTTCTTT. Translating it yields CAWSSGVAEAFF.

The genes are TRBV7-9 and TRBJ1-2; the D is unclear. The V gene's germline CDR1 is SEHNR and CDR2 FQNEAQ (reference sequence). The CDR3 consists of 14 residues. Trimming pared 4 bases from V and 3 bases from J, leaving 12 bases between. In DNA form, the CDR3 reads TGTGCCAGCAGCTCCCGGGCAGCAGACTATGGCTACACCTTC. Residues: CASSSRAADYGYTF.

The chain has TRBV6-5 and TRBJ1-3; tentative D call: TRBD1 (6 bases). Trimming removed 5 bases at V and 0 bases at J, with 8 bases between. Looked up from germline, CDR1 is MNHEY and CDR2 is SVGAGI. The CDR3 consists of 14 residues. CDR3 nucleotides: TGTGCCAGCAGTCAGGGGAGCTCTGGAAACACCATATATTTT. The encoded protein is CASSQGSSGNTIYF.

V usage is TRBV5-6 and J usage is TRBJ1-4; D gene uncertain. The CDR3 has 15 residues. Germline V CDR1 and CDR2: SGHDT, YYEEEE. V lost 2 bases and J lost 7, with 15 bases in between. CDR3 sequence (DNA): TGTGCCAGCAGCTTTCGGTCTCCGATGGGTGAAAAACTGTTTTTT. It specifies CASSFRSPMGEKLFF.

V usage is TRBV5-6 and J usage is TRBJ2-3; 10 nucleotides align to TRBD1. Germline V lookup: CDR1 SGHDT, CDR2 YYEEEE. The CDR3 has 14 residues. V dropped 4 bases and J dropped 5; count of bases not matched to a gene: 4. CDR3 residues: CASSRQGAGDTQYF. In nucleotides, the CDR3 is TGTGCCAGCAGCCGACAGGGGGCAGGAGATACGCAGTATTTT.

This chain connects TRBV7-9 to TRBJ1-1, with 7 nucleotides matching TRBD1. The germline V gene has CDR1 SEHNR and CDR2 FQNEAQ (reference sequence). The CDR3 totals 14 residues. J gave up 0 bases and V 4 bases, and 2 bases lay outside the gene matches. CDR3 loop: CASSWDSVNTEAFF. Written as DNA, the CDR3 is TGTGCCAGCAGCTGGGACAGTGTGAACACTGAAGCTTTCTTT.

This clone has just one count. The rearrangement joins TRBV4-3 to TRBJ1-5; D gene ambiguous. V was clipped by 0 bases and J by 2 bases, with 8 bases between them. This CDR3 region has 15 residues. Germline CDR1 and CDR2: LGHNA and YSLEER. In DNA form, the CDR3 reads TGCGCCAGCAGCCAAGATCTTGGGGGCAATCAGCCCCAGCATTTT. Translated, it gives CASSQDLGGNQPQHF.

The CDR3 DNA reads TGCGCCAGCAGCCAAGTTGGCAGGAGAGGAGGCTACACCTTC. This codes for CASSQVGRRGGYTF. The chain recombines TRBV4-1 with TRBJ1-2; D gene unclear. Trimming shortened V by 1 base and J by 8 bases, and 14 bases separated the two germline ends. The CDR3 has 14 residues. The germline V gene has CDR1 MGHRA and CDR2 YSYEKL.

This clone was counted only a few times. The gene calls are TRBV6-5 and TRBJ1-2; a weak D match, TRBD1 (5 bases). The CDR3 loop spans 13 amino acids. Trimming took off 5 bases at V and 4 bases at J, with 11 bases between the two ends. The germline V gene has CDR1 MNHEY and CDR2 SVGAGI. The CDR3 DNA sequence: TGTGCCAGCAGTCCGACAGCTCTCTATGGCTACACCTTC. This translates into CASSPTALYGYTF.

The chain employs TRBV28 and TRBJ1-1, with D unclear. Trimming took off 6 bases at V and 1 base at J, with 15 bases between the two ends. Germline V lookup: CDR1 MDHEN, CDR2 SYDVKM. The CDR3 sequence is 15 residues long. CDR3 region: CASRLLGHTNTEAFF. In nucleotides, the CDR3 is TGTGCCAGCAGGCTCCTGGGCCATACGAACACTGAAGCTTTCTTT.

This clone has a single count. The V and J genes are TRBV5-6 and TRBJ2-7; TRBD1 might be the D (7 bases). The germline gives CDR1 SGHDT, CDR2 YYEEEE. Trimming left V 6 bases short and J 9 bases short, with 34 bases between. CDR3 length: 18 residues. CDR3 in amino acids: CASTRRDSRWPIQSGQYF. CDR3 DNA sequence: TGTGCCAGCACCAGGCGGGACAGCCGATGGCCTATACAAAGTGGGCAGTACTTC.

The chain recombines TRBV4-1 with TRBJ2-3; 14 nucleotides agree with TRBD2. Germline V gene data show CDR1 as MGHRA and CDR2 as YSYEKL. The V segment lost 4 bases and the J segment 3 bases; nucleotides outside the gene matches: 3. The length of the CDR3 is 16 residues. The CDR3 coding sequence is TGCGCCAGCAGCCCGAGGACTAGCGGGGGGACAGATACGCAGTATTTT. Its translation: CASSPRTSGGTDTQYF.

The chain couples TRBV5-1 to TRBJ1-2, with D tentatively TRBD1 (5 bases). With 4 bases removed from V and 2 bases from J, the gap between germline ends came to 15 bases. Germline loops: CDR1 SGHRS, CDR2 YFSETQ. The CDR3 loop spans 15 amino acids. The CDR3 DNA sequence: TGCGCCAGCAGCCGAGGCCCTTGGACAAACTATGGCTACACCTTC. This gives the protein CASSRGPWTNYGYTF.

The J gene is TRBJ2-3, the V gene TRBV7-2; D is possibly TRBD1 (6 bases). From germline, CDR1 is SGHTA and CDR2 FQGNSA. CDR3 length: 15 residues. Trimming left V 2 bases short and J 2 bases short, with 11 bases between. CDR3 residues: CASSLLGGFTDTQYF. CDR3 nucleotide sequence: TGTGCCAGCAGCTTATTAGGGGGTTTCACAGATACGCAGTATTTT.

This chain joins TRBV12-3 or TRBV12-4 and TRBJ2-2; no clear D gene. V lost 8 bases, J lost 0 bases, and 4 bases lay in between. This CDR3 comprises 12 residues. CDR3 sequence reads: CASGANTGELFF. CDR3 nucleotide sequence: TGTGCCAGCGGTGCGAACACCGGGGAGCTGTTTTTT.

This chain uses TRBV5-8 with TRBJ2-2; D remains unclear. The CDR3 has 16 residues. V lost 3 bases and J lost 0, with 12 bases in between. Per germline, CDR1 SGHTS and CDR2 YDEGEE. The CDR3 here is CASSSGRTSNTGELFF. DNA of the CDR3: TGTGCCAGCAGCTCCGGACGAACCTCGAACACCGGGGAGCTGTTTTTT.

V usage is TRBV7-2 and J usage is TRBJ2-7; 11 bases line up with TRBD1. Germline values: CDR1 SGHTA, CDR2 FQGNSA. The ends lost 2 bases at V and 3 bases at J; junction bases unmatched: 12. The CDR3 length is 18 residues. CDR3 region: CASSLKSGAGTGGYEQYF. The CDR3, as DNA: TGTGCCAGCAGCTTAAAGTCAGGGGCCGGGACAGGGGGCTACGAGCAGTACTTC.

The CDR3 DNA follows: TGTGCCAGCAGCGGTTTGGCTAATGAAAAACTGTTTTTT. Its translation is CASSGLANEKLFF. J is TRBJ1-4 and V is TRBV9; D is unclear. The germline V gene has CDR1 SGDLS and CDR2 YYNGEE. This CDR3 is 13 amino acids long. V gave up 3 bases and J gave up 3 bases, with 6 bases separating them.

The chain carries TRBV11-2 and TRBJ2-1, with D perhaps TRBD1 or TRBD2 (5 bases each). The ends were cut back, 6 bases at V and 6 bases at J, with 12 bases in the middle. Germline V gene data show CDR1 as SGHAT and CDR2 as FQNNGV. This CDR3 region has 13 residues. The CDR3 region has the DNA TGTGCCAGCAGGACCGGGACCACCAATGAGCAGTTCTTC. Translating it yields CASRTGTTNEQFF.

Comment on this clone: Additional DNA sequences in this sample encode the identical CDR3. The genes are TRBV6-5 and TRBJ1-5, with D unclear. Germline CDR1 is MNHEY and CDR2 is SVGAGI. Trimming took 7 bases from V and 0 from J, leaving 7 bases between them. The CDR3 totals 13 residues. DNA of the CDR3: TGTGCCAGCATGGTCAATAGCAATCAGCCCCAGCATTTT. Translating it yields CASMVNSNQPQHF.

The rearrangement links TRBV3-1 (or the pseudogene TRBV3-2) to TRBJ2-3, with 8 bases aligning to TRBD1. V shed 7 bases and J 0 bases; nucleotides not matched to a gene: 12. The CDR3 length is 17 residues. The germline CDR1 and CDR2 sequences are LGHDT and YNNKEL (reference sequence). This chain's CDR3 is CASIKSTTGVSTDTQYF. As DNA, the CDR3 is TGTGCCAGCATAAAATCGACGACAGGGGTAAGCACAGATACGCAGTATTTT.

In its sample, this clone was seen a few times. The chain carries TRBV28 and TRBJ1-4; D uncertain. Germline CDR1 MDHEN, CDR2 SYDVKM. V lost 6 bases to trimming and J lost 8 bases, with 7 bases between them. The CDR3 is made up of 11 amino acids. CDR3 nucleotides: TGTGCCAGCAGCCTCAGAGAAAAACTGTTTTTT. Amino acids: CASSLREKLFF.